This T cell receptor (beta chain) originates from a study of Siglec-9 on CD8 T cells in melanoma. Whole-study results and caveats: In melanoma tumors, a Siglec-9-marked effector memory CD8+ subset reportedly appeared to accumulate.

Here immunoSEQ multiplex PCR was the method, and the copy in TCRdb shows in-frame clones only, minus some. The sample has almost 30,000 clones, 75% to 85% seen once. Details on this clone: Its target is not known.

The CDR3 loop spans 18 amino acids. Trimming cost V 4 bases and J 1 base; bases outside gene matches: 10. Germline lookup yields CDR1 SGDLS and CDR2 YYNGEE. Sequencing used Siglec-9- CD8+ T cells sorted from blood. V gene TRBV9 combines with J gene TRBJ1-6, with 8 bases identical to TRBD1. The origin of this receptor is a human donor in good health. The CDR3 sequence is CASSTRTGFGSYNSPLHF. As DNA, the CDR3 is TGTGCCAGCAGCACCCGGACAGGGTTTGGATCCTATAATTCACCCCTCCACTTT.